One and the same sample provided the 3 T cell receptor beta chains below, sequenced in a study of radiotherapy plus CTLA-4 blockade in lung cancer. The assay was immunoSEQ multiplex PCR, and TCRdb's table has in-frame clones only and misses some. The sample holds approximately 81,000 clones, around 79% seen once. The sample in question was peripheral blood, obtained from a patient treated with radiotherapy plus ipilimumab. The receptors originated from a human donor with non-small cell lung cancer who had a partial response to radiotherapy plus ipilimumab. Some clones in this sample may be carry-over from other donors' samples.

The chain links TRBV5-1 to TRBJ2-3; D is ambiguous. The CDR3 runs 15 residues. V lost 0 bases and J 1 base, leaving 9 bases between the germline ends. The germline V gene has CDR1 SGHRS and CDR2 YFSETQ. The CDR3 nucleotides are TGCGCCAGCAGCTTGGACGTTCTAGGCACAGATACGCAGTATTTT. Its protein is CASSLDVLGTDTQYF. The complete variable domain, with remaining parts taken from reference TRBV5-1 and TRBJ2-3, reads KAGVTQTPRYLIKTRGQQVTLSCSPISGHRSVSWYQQTPGQGLQFLFEYFSETQRNKGNFPGRFSGRQFSNSRSEMNVSTLELGDSALYLCASSLDVLGTDTQYFGPGTRLTVL.

The chain couples TRBV14 to TRBJ1-3; 10 bases align to TRBD1. Unmatched junction bases numbered 5, after V lost 6 bases and J lost 3 bases. CDR1 is SGHDN, CDR2 FVKESK, per germline. The CDR3 extends over 15 amino acids. Here the CDR3 DNA reads TGTGCCAGCAGACCTGGGACAGGGGTTGGAAACACCATATATTTT. This sequence encodes CASRPGTGVGNTIYF.

There are a few counts of this clone. The genes are TRBV7-2 and TRBJ1-1; D remains ambiguous. The V end lost 5 bases, the J end lost 1 base, and 8 bases lay between the germline ends. The CDR3 totals 13 residues. The germline CDR1 and CDR2 sequences are SGHTA and FQGNSA. Here the CDR3 reads CASSPFSNTEAFF. For the CDR3, the DNA is TGTGCCAGCAGCCCCTTTTCGAACACTGAAGCTTTCTTT. The variable domain in full, completed from reference TRBV7-2 and TRBJ1-1, reads GAGVSQSPSNKVTEKGKDVELRCDPISGHTALYWYRQSLGQGLEFLIYFQGNSAPDKSGLPSDRFSAERTGGSVSTLTIQRTQQEDSAVYLCASSPFSNTEAFFGQGTRLTVV.